This T cell receptor (beta chain) was identified in a study of blood T cell repertoires in COVID-19. Turning to the study itself: The cDNA or gDNA used as material had been derived from T cells, B-cell-depleted T cells, or PBMCs.

Original analysis: Estimates of nucleated cell counts were drawn from the amplification of reference gene primers. Produced via immunoSEQ multiplex PCR; TCRdb's table is partial and in-frame only. Clone size and the V and J calls come from that table; the DNA yielded D and trimming. The sample has roughly 330,000 clones; over 75% are singletons. Germline V gene sequence: CDR1 LGHNA, CDR2 YNFKEQ. Trimming left V 1 base short and J 4 bases short, with 19 bases between. CDR3 size: 17 residues. This chain uses TRBV4-2 with TRBJ1-2, with D tentatively TRBD1 (5 bases). The sequence came from a woman in her 30s who had recovered from COVID-19. Sequencing input: PBMCs or T cells enriched from blood (not recorded which). For the CDR3, the DNA is TGTGCCAGCAGCCAAGCCTCGAACCAGGGACTTCTCTATGGCTACACCTTC. It is translated as CASSQASNQGLLYGYTF.